This TCR beta chain derives from a study of neoadjuvant nivolumab and ipilimumab in lung cancer. The CDR3 spans 15 residues. Germline-derived CDR1 and CDR2 are MDHEN and SYDVKM. The ends were cut back, 5 bases at V and 5 bases at J, with 15 bases in the middle. Method: immunoSEQ multiplex PCR; TCRdb's copy keeps in-frame clones and lacks some. The top ten hold roughly 8.9% of the sample, which has tens of thousands of clones, approximately 78% seen once. This specimen consisted of tumor tissue, obtained after neoadjuvant nivolumab, alone or with ipilimumab, at or shortly before surgery. The chain links TRBV28 to TRBJ1-4, with D unresolved. The sequence was obtained from an adult with non-small cell lung cancer. In nucleotides, the CDR3 is TGTGCCAGCAGTCCGTTACGCGGGTGGAATGAAAAACTGTTTTTT. This encodes CASSPLRGWNEKLFF.